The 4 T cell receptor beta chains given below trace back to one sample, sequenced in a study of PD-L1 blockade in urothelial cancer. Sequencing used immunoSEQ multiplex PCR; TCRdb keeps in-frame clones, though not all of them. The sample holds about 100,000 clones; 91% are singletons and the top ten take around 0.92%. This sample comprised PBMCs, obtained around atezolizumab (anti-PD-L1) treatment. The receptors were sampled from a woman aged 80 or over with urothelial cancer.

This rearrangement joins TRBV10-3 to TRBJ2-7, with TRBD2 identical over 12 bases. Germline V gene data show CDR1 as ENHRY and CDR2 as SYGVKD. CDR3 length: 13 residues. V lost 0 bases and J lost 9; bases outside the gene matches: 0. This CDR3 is CAISESTSGGQYF. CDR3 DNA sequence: TGTGCCATCAGTGAGTCGACTAGCGGGGGGCAGTACTTC.

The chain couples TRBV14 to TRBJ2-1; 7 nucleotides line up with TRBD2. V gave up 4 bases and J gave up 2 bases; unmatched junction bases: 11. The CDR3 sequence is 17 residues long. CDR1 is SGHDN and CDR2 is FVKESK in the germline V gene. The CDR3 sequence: CASSRGGRRLTYNEQFF. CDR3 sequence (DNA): TGTGCCAGCAGCCGGGGAGGGCGGCGGTTAACCTACAATGAGCAGTTCTTC. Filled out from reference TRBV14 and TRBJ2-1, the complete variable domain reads EAGVTQFPSHSVIEKGQTVTLRCDPISGHDNLYWYRRVMGKEIKFLLHFVKESKQDESGMPNNRFLAERTGGTYSTLKVQPAELEDSGVYFCASSRGGRRLTYNEQFFGPGTRLTVL.

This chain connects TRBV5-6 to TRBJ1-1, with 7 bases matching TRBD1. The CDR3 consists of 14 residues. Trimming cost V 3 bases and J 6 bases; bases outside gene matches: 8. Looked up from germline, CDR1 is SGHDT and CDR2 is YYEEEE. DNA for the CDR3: TGTGCCAGCAGCTATCAGGGGGTTTGGGCTGAAGCTTTCTTT. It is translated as CASSYQGVWAEAFF.

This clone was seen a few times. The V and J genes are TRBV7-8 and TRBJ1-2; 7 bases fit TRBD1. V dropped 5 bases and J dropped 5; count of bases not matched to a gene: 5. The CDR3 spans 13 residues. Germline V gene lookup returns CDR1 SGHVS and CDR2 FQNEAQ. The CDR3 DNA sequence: TGTGCCAGCAGCCCGGGGACAGTATATGGCTACACCTTC. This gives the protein CASSPGTVYGYTF.